These 21 T cell receptor beta chains came from one sample sequenced in a study of T cells in tuberculosis. This table comes from immunoSEQ multiplex PCR, and its TCRdb copy is limited to in-frame clones, with some not included. The sample shows tens of thousands of clones, over 85% of them seen only once. Sequences were obtained from PBMCs. Receptors originate from a donor aged 10-29 years with latent tuberculosis or without tuberculosis infection. Some clones in this sample may be carry-over from other donors' samples.

DNA for the CDR3: TGTGCCAGCAGCGTAGCGACAGGACTAGTTAACATTCAGTACTTC. Amino acid sequence: CASSVATGLVNIQYF. V usage is TRBV9 and J usage is TRBJ2-4, with D possibly being TRBD2 (7 bases). This CDR3 is 15 amino acids long. Trimming stripped 0 bases from V and 7 bases from J, with 14 bases between. Germline V gene data show CDR1 as SGDLS and CDR2 as YYNGEE.

The chain couples TRBV7-9 to TRBJ2-1; D possibly corresponds to TRBD1 (5 bases). Between the trimmed V and J ends, which lost 5 bases and 0 bases, there was a span of 11 bases. Per germline, CDR1 SEHNR and CDR2 FQNEAQ (reference sequence). The CDR3 is 15 amino acids. CDR3 sequence: CASSVRASSYNEQFF. CDR3 DNA sequence: TGTGCCAGCAGCGTCAGGGCTAGCTCCTACAATGAGCAGTTCTTC.

This clone was picked up a small number of times. In DNA form, the CDR3 reads TGTGCCAGCAGTCCCAACCGGGGGAATGAGCAGTTCTTC. The encoded protein is CASSPNRGNEQFF. This chain uses TRBV2 with TRBJ2-1, with a tentative D call TRBD2 (6 bases). V was shortened by 5 bases and J by 7 bases, with 12 bases between the two germline ends. This CDR3 contains 13 residues. CDR1 SNHLY and CDR2 FYNNEI come from the germline V gene.

This sequence joins TRBV7-9 and TRBJ1-3; TRBD1 matches at 9 bases. Germline CDR1 and CDR2: SEHNR and FQNEAQ (reference sequence). V lost 5 bases, J lost 1 base, and 3 bases stayed unmatched. The CDR3 sequence is 15 residues long. DNA for the CDR3: TGTGCCAGCAGCCCCGGGACAGGGTCTGGAAACACCATATATTTT. Translation gives CASSPGTGSGNTIYF.

V gene TRBV6-1 combines with J gene TRBJ2-7; 10 bases fit TRBD1. Per the germline V gene, CDR1 is MNHNS and CDR2 is SASEGT. After removal of 8 bases from V and 3 bases from J, the junction contained 7 bases not matched to a gene. CDR3 length: 14 residues. CDR3 bases: TGTGCCAGCGGGAAGACAGGGGGCGTCTACGAGCAGTACTTC. This translates into CASGKTGGVYEQYF.

This rearrangement joins TRBV20-1 to TRBJ1-2, with TRBD1 as a possible D gene (5 bases). Germline V CDR1 and CDR2: DFQATT, SNEGSKA (reference sequence). V was trimmed by 5 bases and J by 6 bases, leaving 10 bases between them. This CDR3 has 11 residues. The chain's CDR3 is CSAFQGHGYTF. The CDR3 coding sequence is TGCAGTGCTTTCCAGGGTCATGGCTACACCTTC.

The chain is built from TRBV6-1 and TRBJ2-5; 9 bases line up with TRBD1. J was trimmed by 2 bases and V by 7 bases; bases with no gene match: 5. This CDR3 contains 14 residues. The germline V gene has CDR1 MNHNS and CDR2 SASEGT. CDR3 region: CASTPGQGQETQYF. The CDR3 bases are TGTGCCAGCACCCCCGGACAGGGGCAAGAGACCCAGTACTTC.

This clone has only one observation. This chain uses TRBV5-8 with TRBJ2-2, with TRBD2 matching over 10 bases. In germline, CDR1 is SGHTS, CDR2 YDEGEE. The trim removed 0 bases at V and 6 bases at J, leaving 8 bases unmatched. The CDR3 totals 17 residues. CDR3 residues: CASSLGALAGAPGELFF. CDR3 nucleotide sequence: TGTGCCAGCAGCTTGGGGGCTCTAGCGGGAGCTCCCGGGGAGCTGTTTTTT.

The V gene is TRBV2, the J gene TRBJ2-7; D not certain. Germline assignment: CDR1 SNHLY and CDR2 FYNNEI. There are 15 residues in the CDR3. V dropped 6 bases and J dropped 2 bases, with 17 bases sitting between them. CDR3 in DNA: TGTGCCAGCAGCCCCACTACCTCTAGAACCTACGAGCAGTACTTC. Its protein is CASSPTTSRTYEQYF.

The count of this clone is one. The chain has TRBV6-5 and TRBJ2-4, with D unresolved. Trimming left V 5 bases short and J 6 bases short, with 11 bases between. This CDR3 comprises 13 residues. Germline lookup yields CDR1 MNHEY and CDR2 SVGAGI. This CDR3 reads CASSQPPVNIQYF. For the CDR3, the DNA is TGTGCCAGCAGTCAACCGCCGGTAAACATTCAGTACTTC.

The chain employs TRBV6-4 and TRBJ2-2; TRBD1 is a possible D gene (5 bases). V lost 3 bases and J lost 4, with 18 bases in between. Germline lookup yields CDR1 MRHNA and CDR2 SNTAGT. The CDR3 loop spans 17 amino acids. In nucleotides, the CDR3 is TGTGCCAGCAGTGATCCACAAGGGGTTTTAGGCACCGGGGAGCTGTTTTTT. It encodes CASSDPQGVLGTGELFF.

The genes are TRBV11-2 and TRBJ2-7, with no clear D. This CDR3 comprises 13 residues. Trimming took 1 base from V and 8 from J, leaving 12 bases between them. Germline V gene lookup returns CDR1 SGHAT and CDR2 FQNNGV. CDR3 sequence (DNA): TGTGCCAGCAGCTTAGGGTCGGTGAACCAGCAGTACTTC. Encoded protein: CASSLGSVNQQYF.

The rearrangement links TRBV2 to TRBJ2-5; TRBD1 is a possible D gene (5 bases). The germline V gene encodes CDR1 SNHLY and CDR2 FYNNEI. Trimming left V 4 bases short and J 4 bases short, with 13 bases between. The CDR3 spans 14 residues. CDR3 protein: CASSARGSRETQYF. CDR3 in DNA: TGTGCCAGCAGTGCTAGGGGATCCCGAGAGACCCAGTACTTC.

This clone has only one observation. The chain is built from TRBV4-1 and TRBJ1-3; D ambiguous. V lost 1 base to trimming and J lost 4 bases, with 20 bases between them. Germline CDR1 MGHRA, CDR2 YSYEKL. The CDR3 spans 18 residues. The DNA for the CDR3 is TGCGCCAGCAGCCAAGGTCCCCAGTCGAAGAGGGCGGGAAACACCATATATTTT. Protein product: CASSQGPQSKRAGNTIYF.

The genes are TRBV14 and TRBJ2-1; TRBD2 matches at 10 bases. The CDR3 loop spans 15 amino acids. The V segment lost 1 base and the J segment 8 bases; nucleotides outside the gene matches: 5. Germline V lookup: CDR1 SGHDN, CDR2 FVKESK. CDR3: CASSQGGLAIDEQFF. The CDR3, as DNA: TGTGCCAGCAGCCAAGGGGGACTAGCGATCGATGAGCAGTTCTTC.

This chain joins TRBV11-2 and TRBJ1-2, with 9 bases fitting TRBD1. Germline V gene lookup returns CDR1 SGHAT and CDR2 FQNNGV. The CDR3 totals 15 residues. The V gene end was trimmed by 4 bases and the J gene end by 4 bases; junction bases not matched to a gene: 7. Here the CDR3 reads CASSSTGGKGYGYTF. The CDR3 bases are TGTGCCAGCAGCTCTACAGGGGGCAAGGGCTATGGCTACACCTTC. Looking up the rest from reference TRBV11-2 and TRBJ1-2 gives the full variable domain: EAGVAQSPRYKIIEKRQSVAFWCNPISGHATLYWYQQILGQGPKLLIQFQNNGVVDDSQLPKDRFSAERLKGVDSTLKIQPAKLEDSAVYLCASSSTGGKGYGYTFGSGTRLTVV.

The chain couples TRBV7-2 to TRBJ2-1, with D maybe TRBD2 (6 bases). V was trimmed by 3 bases and J by 8 bases, leaving 17 bases between them. Germline-derived CDR1 and CDR2 are SGHTA and FQGNSA. This CDR3 has 15 amino acids. CDR3 residues: CASSFNLGRFYEQFF. CDR3 DNA sequence: TGTGCCAGCAGCTTCAACCTAGGGAGGTTCTATGAGCAGTTCTTC.

The chain carries TRBV5-6 and TRBJ2-7, with D unclear. The CDR3 sequence is 12 residues long. Trimming left V 0 bases short and J 1 base short, with 2 bases between. Germline V gene sequence: CDR1 SGHDT, CDR2 YYEEEE. CDR3 nucleotide sequence: TGTGCCAGCAGCTTGGTATCCTACGAGCAGTACTTC. It yields the protein CASSLVSYEQYF. The full variable domain, rest sourced from reference TRBV5-6 and TRBJ2-7, is DAGVTQSPTHLIKTRGQQVTLRCSPKSGHDTVSWYQQALGQGPQFIFQYYEEEERQRGNFPDRFSGHQFPNYSSELNVNALLLGDSALYLCASSLVSYEQYFGPGTRLTVT.

The chain employs TRBV7-9 and TRBJ2-7; 10 bases are a match to TRBD2. V was pared by 0 bases and J by 2 bases, with 10 bases of the junction left unmatched. Per germline, CDR1 SEHNR and CDR2 FQNEAQ (reference sequence). The CDR3 runs 18 residues. DNA for the CDR3: TGTGCCAGCAGCTTAGCGCAGACTAGCGGGCCTCCTGCCTACGAGCAGTACTTC. This gives the protein CASSLAQTSGPPAYEQYF.

The chain uses TRBV4-2 and TRBJ2-7, with 8 nucleotides matching TRBD2. Germline V CDR1 and CDR2: LGHNA, YNFKEQ. J lost 1 base, V lost 4 bases, and 9 bases had no gene match. CDR3 length: 16 amino acids. CDR3: CASSRDLSSGSYEQYF. CDR3 nucleotide sequence: TGTGCCAGCAGCCGGGATTTATCTAGCGGGTCCTACGAGCAGTACTTC.

The chain employs TRBV25-1 and TRBJ2-7; 8 positions match TRBD1. The CDR3 sequence is 13 residues long. Germline V gene lookup returns CDR1 MGHDK and CDR2 SYGVNS. V dropped 8 bases and J dropped 2; count of bases not matched to a gene: 5. The CDR3 coding sequence is TGTGCCAGCCGGACAGGGAGTACCTACGAGCAGTACTTC. Translated: CASRTGSTYEQYF.